These 31 T cell receptor beta chains were sequenced from one sample in a study of shared clonotypes between healthy human individuals. The method was immunoSEQ multiplex PCR; TCRdb's version includes in-frame clones alone and lacks a portion of them. There are approximately 1,500,000 clones in the sample; around 97% occur only once, and approximately 1.1% lies in the top ten. Sequenced sample: naive CD4+ T cells sorted from blood. Subset given: CD45RA+ positively selected. Receptors were obtained from a man aged 30 to 45 in good health.

This chain uses TRBV5-4 with TRBJ2-3, with D tentatively TRBD1 (6 bases). Germline CDR1 SGHNT, CDR2 YYREEE (reference sequence). V was cut by 4 bases and J by 6 bases, with 18 bases left in between. This CDR3 is 15 amino acids long. DNA of the CDR3: TGTGCCAGCAGCGGCAACAGGGTAGGGTTCGATACGCAGTATTTT. Its translation is CASSGNRVGFDTQYF.

V is TRBV9 and J is TRBJ1-2; D ambiguous. Trimming took 2 bases from V and 1 from J, leaving 12 bases between them. CDR1 is SGDLS and CDR2 is YYNGEE in the germline V gene. The CDR3 loop spans 15 amino acids. CDR3 amino acids: CASSVYMTVNYGYTF. CDR3 nucleotides: TGTGCCAGCAGCGTCTACATGACGGTTAACTATGGCTACACCTTC.

The J gene is TRBJ2-5, the V gene TRBV10-1; perhaps TRBD1 as D (5 bases). Trimming took off 3 bases at V and 4 bases at J, with 12 bases between the two ends. CDR3 length: 14 residues. In germline, CDR1 is WNHNN, CDR2 SYGVQD (reference sequence). CDR3 bases: TGCGCCAGCAGTGACCCCAGTAGGGGAGAGACCCAGTACTTC. Translating gives CASSDPSRGETQYF.

V and J are TRBV5-4 and TRBJ2-1; a weak D match, TRBD2 (6 bases). CDR1 and CDR2 (germline): SGHNT, YYREEE (reference sequence). This CDR3 is 12 amino acids long. Trimming removed 7 bases from V and 7 bases from J, with 12 bases in between. The CDR3 here is CASGRDGNEQFF. The CDR3 DNA is TGTGCCAGCGGGCGGGATGGTAATGAGCAGTTCTTC.

The V call is TRBV28, the J call TRBJ2-2, with a weak D call TRBD2 (6 bases). The CDR3 sequence is 15 residues long. Per germline, CDR1 MDHEN and CDR2 SYDVKM. The V and J ends lost 8 bases and 9 bases respectively, with 22 bases between them. The CDR3: CASGPWTDGSRELFF. As DNA, the CDR3 is TGTGCCAGCGGGCCCTGGACGGACGGGAGCCGGGAGCTGTTTTTT.

The chain has TRBV7-9 and TRBJ2-4; 7 positions agree with TRBD1. From germline, CDR1 is SEHNR and CDR2 FQNEAQ (reference sequence). The CDR3 loop spans 14 amino acids. The V gene end was trimmed by 4 bases and the J gene end by 2 bases; junction bases not matched to a gene: 2. CDR3 sequence (DNA): TGTGCCAGCAGCTGGGGACAGACCAAAAACATTCAGTACTTC. Amino acids: CASSWGQTKNIQYF.

This clone showed up just once. V gene TRBV28 combines with J gene TRBJ2-7; no definite D call. Trimming stripped 7 bases from V and 3 bases from J, with 10 bases between. The CDR3 is 12 amino acids. Per the germline V gene, CDR1 is MDHEN and CDR2 is SYDVKM. The chain's CDR3 is CASTSVGYEQYF. The DNA of the CDR3 is TGTGCCAGCACCTCCGTGGGCTACGAGCAGTACTTC.

The chain is built from TRBV2 and TRBJ1-5; 7 bases match TRBD1. There are 18 residues in the CDR3. With 6 bases clipped from V and 5 bases from J, the junction kept 19 bases outside the gene matches. CDR1 is SNHLY, CDR2 FYNNEI, per germline. The CDR3 loop reads CASRGRRGRPLGDQPQHF. The CDR3 DNA reads TGTGCCAGCAGGGGAAGAAGGGGGCGACCATTGGGGGATCAGCCCCAGCATTTT.

The chain has TRBV5-1 and TRBJ2-1, with D unresolved. There are 14 residues in the CDR3. Trimming left V 6 bases short and J 0 bases short, with 10 bases between. Germline loops: CDR1 SGHRS, CDR2 YFSETQ. In DNA, the CDR3 is TGCGCCAGCACCCTACCCAACTCCTACAATGAGCAGTTCTTC. It is translated as CASTLPNSYNEQFF.

Details on this clone: This specimen includes other DNA sequences encoding the same CDR3. This rearrangement joins TRBV6-1 to TRBJ2-1; D might be TRBD2 (6 bases). V lost 3 bases to trimming and J lost 2 bases, with 11 bases between them. The CDR3 sequence is 15 residues long. Germline assignment: CDR1 MNHNS and CDR2 SASEGT. The CDR3 nucleotides read TGTGCCAGCAGTGATGCAGGAGGGCCCTACAATGAGCAGTTCTTC. The encoded protein is CASSDAGGPYNEQFF.

The V gene is TRBV5-4, the J gene TRBJ1-5, with D possibly being TRBD1 (5 bases). This CDR3 has 12 residues. Germline CDR1 reads SGHNT; CDR2 reads YYREEE (reference sequence). V lost 4 bases to trimming and J lost 8 bases, with 10 bases between them. The CDR3 nucleotides read TGTGCCAGCAGCCGGGACGCAGAGCCCCAGCATTTT. This gives the protein CASSRDAEPQHF.

The genes are TRBV7-8 and TRBJ2-4; a weak D match, TRBD2 (6 bases). V was trimmed by 7 bases and J by 9 bases, leaving 16 bases between them. Germline lookup yields CDR1 SGHVS and CDR2 FQNEAQ. This CDR3 spans 13 amino acids. The CDR3 is CASTSRGSGIQYF. As DNA, the CDR3 is TGTGCCAGCACCTCCCGGGGGTCGGGCATTCAGTACTTC.

This clone was picked up a small number of times. Other DNA sequences within the sample encode an identical CDR3. The CDR3 DNA is TGCGCCAGCAGCCCGGAGGGCAATCAGCCCCAGCATTTT. It is translated as CASSPEGNQPQHF. This chain links TRBV5-1 with TRBJ1-5, with D uncertain. The CDR3 is 13 residues long. Trimming pared 4 bases from V and 2 bases from J, leaving 7 bases between. CDR1 SGHRS and CDR2 YFSETQ come from the germline V gene.

The chain joins TRBV5-1 to TRBJ2-7; 9 positions agree with TRBD1. The CDR3 has 14 residues. CDR1 and CDR2 (germline): SGHRS, YFSETQ. Losses at the gene ends were 4 bases for V and 5 bases for J; bases not matched to a gene: 7. The CDR3 sequence: CASSQDRGGDEQYF. DNA for the CDR3: TGCGCCAGCAGCCAGGACAGGGGCGGTGACGAGCAGTACTTC.

The V call is TRBV5-1, the J call TRBJ2-3; D ambiguous. The CDR3 loop spans 15 amino acids. The germline CDR1 and CDR2 sequences are SGHRS and YFSETQ. V lost 1 base and J lost 3, with 12 bases in between. The DNA of the CDR3 is TGCGCCAGCAGCTTGTCGCAGTCCTTGACAGATACGCAGTATTTT. Its translation is CASSLSQSLTDTQYF.

This clone was found once. The chain couples TRBV6-1 to TRBJ2-2; 7 bases agree with TRBD2. Germline CDR1 and CDR2: MNHNS and SASEGT. The V and J ends lost 2 bases and 1 base, in that order; junction bases with no gene match: 4. CDR3 size: 16 residues. For the CDR3, the DNA is TGTGCCAGCAGTGAATCTAGCGGAGGGAACACCGGGGAGCTGTTTTTT. It specifies CASSESSGGNTGELFF.

The rearrangement joins TRBV21-1 to TRBJ2-5. TRBV21-1 constitutes a pseudogene. CDR3 length: 16 residues. For the CDR3, the DNA is TGTGCCAGCAGCAACCCCATATGGGGTTGGCAAGAGACCCAGTACTTC. Amino acid sequence: CASSNPIWGWQETQYF.

V and J are TRBV28 and TRBJ1-4; no clear D gene. The ends were cut back, 8 bases at V and 8 bases at J, with 18 bases in the middle. This CDR3 has 14 residues. Germline CDR1 and CDR2: MDHEN and SYDVKM. CDR3 in amino acids: CASCIGDYTEKLFF. CDR3 DNA: TGTGCCAGCTGCATCGGAGATTACACGGAAAAACTGTTTTTT.

This clone was counted once. The gene calls are TRBV15 and TRBJ2-3; no firm D call. The CDR3 spans 17 residues. The germline V gene has CDR1 LNHNV and CDR2 YYDKDF (reference sequence). Trimming left V 1 base short and J 0 bases short, with 14 bases between. The CDR3, as DNA: TGTGCCACCAGCAGAGTCCTTAGGCTCCAAAGCACAGATACGCAGTATTTT. This translates into CATSRVLRLQSTDTQYF.

The rearrangement links TRBV11-2 to TRBJ2-3; TRBD1 matches at 9 bases. The CDR3 covers 16 residues. The V segment lost 1 base and the J segment 5 bases; nucleotides outside the gene matches: 7. The germline gives CDR1 SGHAT, CDR2 FQNNGV. In DNA, the CDR3 is TGTGCCAGCAGCTTAGTTTTGACAGGGGGTTTAGATACGCAGTATTTT. Protein: CASSLVLTGGLDTQYF.

The chain employs TRBV5-4 and TRBJ1-1; 9 nucleotides align to TRBD1. The CDR3 spans 14 residues. Losses at the gene ends were 4 bases for V and 10 bases for J; bases not matched to a gene: 11. Per germline, CDR1 SGHNT and CDR2 YYREEE (reference sequence). In DNA, the CDR3 is TGTGCCAGCAGCCCGGGCGGGGGACAGGGAAGAGCTTTCTTT. It yields the protein CASSPGGGQGRAFF.

The V gene is TRBV10-3, the J gene TRBJ1-5; no definite D call. V lost 3 bases and J 0 bases, leaving 6 bases between the germline ends. The CDR3 is made up of 14 amino acids. Germline CDR1 ENHRY, CDR2 SYGVKD. In DNA form, the CDR3 reads TGTGCCATCAGTGAATATAATAGCAATCAGCCCCAGCATTTT. This translates into CAISEYNSNQPQHF.

V gene TRBV19 combines with J gene TRBJ2-6; no reliable D call. V was clipped by 0 bases and J by 1 base, with 4 bases between them. The germline gives CDR1 LNHDA, CDR2 SQIVND (reference sequence). The CDR3 has 15 amino acids. CDR3 sequence reads: CASSIDKSGANVLTF. The CDR3 coding sequence is TGTGCCAGTAGTATAGATAAGTCTGGGGCCAACGTCCTGACTTTC.

This sequence joins TRBV5-1 and TRBJ2-5; TRBD1 aligns across 9 bases. CDR1 SGHRS and CDR2 YFSETQ come from the germline V gene. The CDR3 sequence is 17 residues long. Trimming at V came to 0 bases and at J to 5 bases, leaving 11 bases not matched to a gene. In nucleotides, the CDR3 is TGCGCCAGCAGCTTGGCCCTGACAGGGGGGACCCTTGAGACCCAGTACTTC. It specifies CASSLALTGGTLETQYF.

Regarding this clone: The same CDR3 arises from other DNA sequences in this sample as well. This rearrangement joins TRBV11-2 to TRBJ1-1; the D gene is possibly TRBD1 (6 bases). This CDR3 has 15 amino acids. Germline-derived CDR1 and CDR2 are SGHAT and FQNNGV. V was trimmed by 2 bases and J by 3 bases, leaving 13 bases between them. The CDR3 DNA is TGTGCCAGCAGCTTACGGGGACAAGGGTACACTGAAGCTTTCTTT. Encoded protein: CASSLRGQGYTEAFF.

This sequence joins TRBV7-9 and TRBJ2-7, with D tentatively TRBD1 (6 bases). Looked up from germline, CDR1 is SEHNR and CDR2 is FQNEAQ (reference sequence). Trimming shortened V by 1 base and J by 2 bases, and 15 bases separated the two germline ends. The CDR3 length is 16 residues. The CDR3: CASSLVRGQITYEQYF. In DNA form, the CDR3 reads TGTGCCAGCAGCTTAGTACGTGGACAGATAACCTACGAGCAGTACTTC.

With regard to this clone: Additional DNA sequences in this sample encode the identical CDR3. The J gene is TRBJ2-2, the V gene TRBV19; the D gene is possibly TRBD2 (5 bases). The CDR3 is made up of 15 amino acids. In germline, CDR1 is LNHDA, CDR2 SQIVND (reference sequence). Trimming cost V 3 bases and J 0 bases, with 8 bases left between them. The CDR3 here is CASSIGGTNTGELFF. As DNA, the CDR3 is TGTGCCAGTAGTATCGGAGGAACGAACACCGGGGAGCTGTTTTTT. Full variable domain (remainder filled in from reference TRBV19 and TRBJ2-2): DGGITQSPKYLFRKEGQNVTLSCEQNLNHDAMYWYRQDPGQGLRLIYYSQIVNDFQKGDIAEGYSVSREKKESFPLTVTSAQKNPTAFYLCASSIGGTNTGELFFGEGSRLTVL.

This clone was picked up one time. This chain uses TRBV6-9 with TRBJ1-5, with TRBD1 identical over 7 bases. V was clipped by 11 bases and J by 0 bases; unmatched bases: 7. The CDR3 length is 14 residues. Germline lookup yields CDR1 MNHGY and CDR2 SVAAGI. CDR3 residues: CAPQGDISNQPQHF. The CDR3, as DNA: TGTGCCCCCCAGGGGGATATTAGCAATCAGCCCCAGCATTTT.

A remark on this clone: Other DNA variants within this sample encode the same CDR3. The rearrangement joins TRBV18 to TRBJ2-7; 8 bases agree with TRBD1. The CDR3 consists of 14 residues. J was trimmed by 3 bases and V by 6 bases; bases with no gene match: 7. Germline V gene data show CDR1 as KGHSH and CDR2 as LQKENI. This chain's CDR3 is CASSPGQGIYEQYF. The CDR3, as DNA: TGTGCCAGCTCCCCCGGACAGGGAATCTACGAGCAGTACTTC.

The J gene is TRBJ2-7, the V gene TRBV15; D is possibly TRBD2 (6 bases). Germline values: CDR1 LNHNV, CDR2 YYDKDF (reference sequence). This CDR3 region has 19 residues. V was shortened by 5 bases and J by 0 bases, with 26 bases between the two germline ends. CDR3 amino acids: CATSLRGSSGSSYSYEQYF. The CDR3 bases are TGTGCCACCAGCCTTCGGGGAAGTAGCGGTTCTTCCTACTCCTACGAGCAGTACTTC.

This chain links TRBV18 with TRBJ2-2; a weak D match, TRBD2 (7 bases). Germline V lookup: CDR1 KGHSH, CDR2 LQKENI. The CDR3 loop spans 15 amino acids. V lost 4 bases and J 5 bases, leaving 14 bases between the germline ends. The CDR3 protein is CASSRLRGGTGELFF. CDR3 in DNA: TGTGCCAGCTCACGACTCAGGGGAGGGACCGGGGAGCTGTTTTTT.